A selection of T cell receptor beta chains follows, all from one sample in a study of Ad26.COV2.S vaccination and SARS-CoV-2 variants. Clones were read by immunoSEQ multiplex PCR, and TCRdb kept only the in-frame ones, dropping some. The sample holds approximately 400,000 clones; roughly nine tenths are singletons and the top ten take 3% to 4%. Here the sequenced sample was peripheral blood, taken after recovery from COVID-19. The receptors derive from a human donor who had recovered from COVID-19. Each CDR3 is given with its conserved first and last residue.

J	V	CDR3
TRBJ2-7	TRBV12-3/TRBV12-4	CASSLVPAPNQAF
TRBJ2-6	TRBV20-1	CSASLGQASGANVLTF
TRBJ2-3	TRBV10-3	CAISEPLTSGEGDTQYF
TRBJ2-3	TRBV11-2	CASSTHQTSGGSDTQYF
TRBJ2-5	TRBV7-9	CASLDRETQYF
TRBJ2-1	TRBV11-2	CASSLNGAVRFF
TRBJ1-2	TRBV5-1	CASSPARTLVFGYTF
TRBJ1-6	TRBV9	CASSVYGSPLHF
TRBJ1-2	TRBV14	CASSPGYYGYTF
TRBJ2-7	TRBV29-1	CSVGNPGQGNSYEQYF
TRBJ2-2	TRBV4-1	CASSQAHRTTGELFF
TRBJ2-7	TRBV5-1	CASSSRGGTDEQYF
TRBJ2-1	TRBV2	CASRLRDRVFNEQFF
TRBJ1-3	TRBV10-3	CAISDSGNTIYF
TRBJ2-1	TRBV5-1	CASNWDNSYNEQFF
TRBJ2-1	TRBV7-6	CASSLLQNNEQFF
TRBJ1-1	TRBV7-2	CASSLGWTGNTEAFF
TRBJ2-2	TRBV29-1	CSVEESNPTGELFF
TRBJ1-5	TRBV6-5	CASKGEGDNQPQHF
TRBJ2-3	TRBV3-1/TRBV3-2	CASSHPSGRASTDTQYF
TRBJ2-7	TRBV6-5	CAAGTVYEQYF
TRBJ1-3	TRBV5-4	CASSFKGNSGNTIYF
TRBJ2-4	TRBV29-1	CSVEDGPHKNIQYF
TRBJ2-7	TRBV7-6	CASSLYGTGAYEQYF
TRBJ1-2	TRBV28	CASSFGAQGALNYGYTF
TRBJ1-5	TRBV11-2	CASSPREGQPQHF
TRBJ2-3	TRBV9	CASSVPSRASGETSTDTQYF
TRBJ2-7	TRBV4-2	CASSYNRDGKEQYF
TRBJ1-1	TRBV7-9	CASSLDRANTEAFF
TRBJ2-2	TRBV6-2/TRBV6-3	CASSGGQKVSGELFF
TRBJ2-2	TRBV3-1/TRBV3-2	CASSQYLGTDPSPYTGELFF
TRBJ2-7	TRBV5-4	CASSQDRGREQYF